Listed below are T cell receptor beta chains from one sample, sequenced in a study of shared clonotypes between healthy human individuals. TCRdb keeps only in-frame clones here, not all; method: immunoSEQ multiplex PCR. Among about 2 million clones, roughly 95% were seen once, and the ten largest hold 0.85% to 1.3%. The sample taken for sequencing was naive CD8+ T cells sorted from blood. The receptors here all came from a man between 18 and 35 years old in good health. The CDR3 runs from the conserved cysteine through the conserved F or W. Fields, in order: CDR3 protein, CDR3 DNA, J gene, D gene, V gene, clone size. The D gene is left open where the match is weak. Some rows mark clone size as missing; the rest say once, few, many or name a class of expanded clone.

CDR3: CASSFGGGYGYTF; DNA: TGTGCCAGCAGCTTTGGGGGCGGCTATGGCTACACCTTC; J: TRBJ1-2; D: .; V: TRBV5-5; size: .
CDR3: CASSSLAPYEQYF; DNA: TGTGCCAGCAGCTCCCTAGCTCCCTACGAGCAGTACTTC; J: TRBJ2-7; D: .; V: TRBV13; size: .
CDR3: CASSHRLGQGGPEAFF; DNA: TGCGCCAGCAGCCATCGACTCGGACAGGGCGGGCCTGAAGCTTTCTTT; J: TRBJ1-1; D: TRBD1; V: TRBV4-1; size: .
CDR3: CASSVEYEQYF; DNA: TGTGCCAGTAGTGTGGAATACGAGCAGTACTTC; J: TRBJ2-7; D: .; V: TRBV19; size: .
CDR3: CASSSPKPPGGDSYTF; DNA: TGTGCCAGCAGCTCCCCCAAACCGCCCGGGGGCGATAGCTACACCTTC; J: TRBJ1-2; D: .; V: TRBV7-6; size: few
CDR3: CASSPTPTEAFF; DNA: TGTGCCAGCAGCCCCACCCCCACTGAAGCTTTCTTT; J: TRBJ1-1; D: .; V: TRBV7-9; size: .
CDR3: CASSEFGEFGQYF; DNA: TGTGCCAGCAGTGAATTTGGGGAATTCGGGCAGTACTTC; J: TRBJ2-7; D: .; V: TRBV25-1; size: .
CDR3: CASSEGTRTRTDTQYF; DNA: TGTGCCAGCAGTGAAGGGACAAGGACCCGCACAGATACGCAGTATTTT; J: TRBJ2-3; D: .; V: TRBV6-1; size: .
CDR3: CASSDTPIFEAGGLTDTQYF; DNA: TGTGCCAGCAGTGACACCCCAATTTTTGAAGCGGGGGGCCTCACAGATACGCAGTATTTT; J: TRBJ2-3; D: TRBD2; V: TRBV6-1; size: .
CDR3: CASSLRSSYNEQFF; DNA: TGTGCCAGCAGCTTAAGGAGCTCCTACAATGAGCAGTTCTTC; J: TRBJ2-1; D: .; V: TRBV13; size: few
CDR3: CASSLTLAGNPYEQYF; DNA: TGTGCCAGCAGCTTGACACTAGCGGGAAACCCCTACGAGCAGTACTTC; J: TRBJ2-7; D: TRBD2; V: TRBV7-9; size: once
CDR3: CASSLVLREDYEQFF; DNA: TGTGCCAGCAGCTTAGTACTGCGGGAGGATTACGAGCAGTTCTTC; J: TRBJ2-1; D: TRBD2; V: TRBV7-8; size: .
CDR3: CASSEGTGPLHF; DNA: TGTGCCAGCAGTGAAGGGACGGGTCCCCTCCACTTT; J: TRBJ1-6; D: .; V: TRBV6-4; size: .
CDR3: CASQAGGSYEQYF; DNA: TGTGCCAGCCAGGCAGGGGGGTCCTACGAGCAGTACTTC; J: TRBJ2-7; D: .; V: TRBV6-5; size: .
CDR3: CASSAFPGGGGYEQYF; DNA: TGCGCCAGCAGCGCCTTCCCAGGGGGCGGTGGTTACGAGCAGTACTTC; J: TRBJ2-7; D: TRBD1; V: TRBV5-1; size: .
CDR3: CASSPIWDGTDTQYF; DNA: TGTGCCAGCAGCCCCATCTGGGACGGCACAGATACGCAGTATTTT; J: TRBJ2-3; D: .; V: TRBV6-6; size: .
CDR3: CASSDGNSQETQYF; DNA: TGTGCCAGCAGTGACGGCAATTCCCAAGAGACCCAGTACTTC; J: TRBJ2-5; D: .; V: TRBV2; size: .
CDR3: CASSIGRVTEAFF; DNA: TGTGCCAGTAGTATAGGGAGGGTCACTGAAGCTTTCTTT; J: TRBJ1-1; D: .; V: TRBV19; size: .
CDR3: CATSVTGGRTEAFF; DNA: TGTGCCACCAGCGTCACAGGGGGCCGGACTGAAGCTTTCTTT; J: TRBJ1-1; D: TRBD1; V: TRBV27; size: .
CDR3: CASSLDGTGYEQYF; DNA: TGTGCCAGCAGCTTGGACGGGACTGGCTACGAGCAGTACTTC; J: TRBJ2-7; D: .; V: TRBV5-4; size: .
CDR3: CASSPRTAANYGYTF; DNA: TGCGCCAGCAGCCCGAGGACAGCAGCTAACTATGGCTACACCTTC; J: TRBJ1-2; D: .; V: TRBV5-1; size: .
CDR3: CASSQSTGLSYEQYF; DNA: TGCGCCAGCAGCCAATCTACAGGGCTGTCCTACGAGCAGTACTTC; J: TRBJ2-7; D: .; V: TRBV4-1; size: .
CDR3: CASIPSGSSYNEQFF; DNA: TGTGCCAGCATCCCCAGCGGGAGCTCCTACAATGAGCAGTTCTTC; J: TRBJ2-1; D: TRBD2; V: TRBV2; size: .
CDR3: CASTPPRDVYSNQPQHF; DNA: TGTGCCAGCACCCCTCCCCGGGACGTCTATAGCAATCAGCCCCAGCATTTT; J: TRBJ1-5; D: .; V: TRBV28; size: .
CDR3: CASRSDTDTQYF; DNA: TGTGCCAGTAGATCGGACACAGATACGCAGTATTTT; J: TRBJ2-3; D: .; V: TRBV19; size: .
CDR3: CASSNAQGAEAFF; DNA: TGTGCCAGCAGTAACGCTCAGGGCGCTGAAGCTTTCTTT; J: TRBJ1-1; D: .; V: TRBV6-4; size: .
CDR3: CASRRGQTENQPQHF; DNA: TGTGCCAGCAGACGGGGACAGACGGAAAATCAGCCCCAGCATTTT; J: TRBJ1-5; D: TRBD1; V: TRBV28; size: .
CDR3: CASSYRPSGETQYF; DNA: TGTGCCAGCAGTTACCGGCCTTCCGGAGAGACCCAGTACTTC; J: TRBJ2-5; D: .; V: TRBV6-5; size: .
CDR3: CASSAYSDTQYF; DNA: TGTGCCAGCAGCGCATACAGTGATACGCAGTATTTT; J: TRBJ2-3; D: .; V: TRBV7-9; size: .
CDR3: CASSPGTGLKAFF; DNA: TGCGCCAGCAGCCCGGGGACAGGGCTAAAAGCTTTCTTT; J: TRBJ1-1; D: TRBD1; V: TRBV4-1; size: few
CDR3: CASSDSRSYNQPQHF; DNA: TGTGCCAGCAGTGACTCGCGATCCTACAATCAGCCCCAGCATTTT; J: TRBJ1-5; D: .; V: TRBV6-4; size: .
CDR3: CASSETNRELNYGYTF; DNA: TGTGCCAGCAGCGAAACTAACAGAGAACTAAACTATGGCTACACCTTC; J: TRBJ1-2; D: .; V: TRBV9; size: .